The T cell receptor (beta chain) under discussion was sequenced for a study of blood T cell repertoires in COVID-19. Study-level information: Sample material is recorded as cDNA or gDNA derived from T cells, B-cell-depleted T cells, or PBMCs.

CDR3 length: 12 amino acids. V lost 7 bases to trimming and J lost 6 bases, with 9 bases between them. In germline, CDR1 is MNHEY, CDR2 SVGAGI. In the source study's methods: It was from reference gene primer amplification that nucleated cell counts were estimated. Clones were read by immunoSEQ multiplex PCR, and TCRdb kept only the in-frame ones, dropping some. V and J calls and clone size come straight from that table; D and trimming were deduced from the DNA. Among about 68,000 clones listed, nearly 80% were seen once. This clone was counted only a few times. The V and J genes are TRBV6-5 and TRBJ1-4; D might be TRBD1 (5 bases). Source material: peripheral blood. The sequence came from a human donor in a cohort sampled during active COVID-19. The CDR3 here is CASKTGDEKLFF. Here the CDR3 DNA reads TGTGCCAGCAAGACGGGGGATGAAAAACTGTTTTTT.